A single T cell receptor beta chain is shown here with its context. Its antigen remains unidentified. Nothing much larger sits one base from this clone, and base qualities are not available. CDR1 and CDR2 (MNHEY, SMNVEV) derive from the germline V gene (reference sequence). V is cut back by 5 bases and J by 8 bases, with 14 bases in the junction unmatched. Inclusive of the bounding cysteine and phenylalanine, the CDR3 is 16 residues long. The entry retains the CDR3 DNA only, 48 bases that are in frame from base 1. Whole blood was collected in K2EDTA tubes by collaborating institutions according to the institutions' own protocols. Collaborator samples were shipped for TCRbeta analysis as frozen whole blood, isolated PBMCs, or DNA extracted from either sample type. These data originate in a study of blood T cell repertoires in COVID-19 (dated by TCRdb to 2019 to 2021). Broadly, across the study: Collaborator samples came from the United States, Italy and Spain and covered acute and convalescent phases of COVID-19. The material from the prospective study consisted of cDNA or gDNA derived from T cells, B-cell-depleted T cells, or PBMCs. The dataset comprised deeply sampled blood TCRbeta repertoires from subjects exposed to, actively infected with, or recovered from COVID-19. A freely available public database, intended as a resource for researchers studying the immune response to SARS-CoV-2, is where the repertoires were released. The samples were drawn from two sources: the first 160 participants of the ongoing ImmuneRACE study, and 1,200 or so subjects contributed by 6 global collaborators. The sample metadata nearly always contained a de-identified subject ID, COVID-19 status, age in years and sex. Where available, HLA class I and class II types were obtained from metadata supplied by the sample provider rather than from assay-based typing. Paper-wide results and their limitations: Clinical and demographic metadata were provided uncurated, with the amount varying by source and participant.

The immunoSEQ Assay, a bias-controlled multiplex PCR, was used to amplify TCRbeta CDR3 regions from genomic DNA. As for how the authors treated the data: Within the assay, amplification of reference gene primers was used to estimate how many nucleated cells each sample contained. Sequence reads were collapsed and filtered to measure the absolute abundance of every unique TCRbeta CDR3 rearrangement. For each sample, productive Simpson clonality was calculated as the square root of Simpson's diversity index across productive rearrangements. In its TCRdb copy, this immuneACCESS table keeps in-frame sequences only and misses some clones. Where compared with another copy, unresolved V genes explain less than half of these, and the others have no known cause. V and J calls and clone size are as listed in that table; D and trimming were resolved from the DNA. Within this sample are roughly 100,000 clones, with roughly two thirds of them counted one time only. The biggest ten clones account for about 1% of the sample.

The rearrangement joined TRBV27 to TRBJ2-1; 8 of the junction bases match TRBD2. Sequences were obtained from peripheral blood. The TCR was taken from a human donor with acute or convalescent COVID-19. The donor label of this sample is uncertain. The CDR3 corresponds to CASSPPGRVRGDEQFF. The DNA sequence follows: TGTGCCAGCAGTCCACCCGGGAGGGTACGAGGGGATGAGCAGTTCTTC.